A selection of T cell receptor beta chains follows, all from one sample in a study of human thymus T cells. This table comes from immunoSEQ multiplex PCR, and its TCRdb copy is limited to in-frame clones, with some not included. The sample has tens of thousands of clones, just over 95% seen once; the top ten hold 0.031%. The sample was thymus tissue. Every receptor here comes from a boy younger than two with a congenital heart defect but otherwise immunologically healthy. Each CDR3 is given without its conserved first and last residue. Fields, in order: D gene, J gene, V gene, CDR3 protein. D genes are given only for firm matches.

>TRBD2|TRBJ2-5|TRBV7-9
ASKTSGQETQY
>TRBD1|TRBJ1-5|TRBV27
ASRRTGDQPQH
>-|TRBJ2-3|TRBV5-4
ASSPTGVRGQY
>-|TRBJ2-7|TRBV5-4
ASSPRLGGRIWEQY
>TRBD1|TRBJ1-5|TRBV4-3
ASSQEVTGGGSNQPQH
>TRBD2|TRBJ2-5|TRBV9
ASSPHYGLAGAQETQY
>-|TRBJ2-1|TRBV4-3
ASSQVPTGKGAPYNEQF
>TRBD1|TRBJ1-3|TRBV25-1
ASSEDRDREGNTIY
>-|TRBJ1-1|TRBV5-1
ASSLVTWENTEAF
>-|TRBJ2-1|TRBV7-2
ASSRNREEQF
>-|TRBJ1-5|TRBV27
ASSLAPDSNQPQH
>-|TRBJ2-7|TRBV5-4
ASSPDGLNSYEQY
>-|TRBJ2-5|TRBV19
ASSITREETQY
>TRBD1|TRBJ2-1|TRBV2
ASSVEGATTYNEQF
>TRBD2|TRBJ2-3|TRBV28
ASSSYPPRGGRECITDTQY
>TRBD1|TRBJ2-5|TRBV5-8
ASPLGQEVKETQY
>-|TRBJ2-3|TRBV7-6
ASSLEFVWGSDTQY
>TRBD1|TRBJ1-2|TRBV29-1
SVAGGYGYT
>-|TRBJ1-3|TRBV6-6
ASSSRAGNTIY
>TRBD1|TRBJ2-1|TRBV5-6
ASSFRDRTYNEQF
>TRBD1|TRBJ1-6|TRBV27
ASSPHRGSPSSYNSPLH
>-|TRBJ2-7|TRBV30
AWSPPLWSFFYEQY
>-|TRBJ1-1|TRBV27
ASSFRVQKNTEAF
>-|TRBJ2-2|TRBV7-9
ASSLLRRIDTVELF
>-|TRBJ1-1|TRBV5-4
ATLPRGGSGTEAF
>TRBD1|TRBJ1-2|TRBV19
ASRVGGDYGYT
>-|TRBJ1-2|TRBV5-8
ASSPAWRSGIFDGYT
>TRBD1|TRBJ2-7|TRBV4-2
ASSQGQGLTYEQY
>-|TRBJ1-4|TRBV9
ASSVGFLGINEKLF
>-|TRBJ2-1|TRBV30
ACETDGYNEQF
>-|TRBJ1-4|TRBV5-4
ASSLTPGARNEKLF
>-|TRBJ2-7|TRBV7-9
ASSLEGQRYEQY
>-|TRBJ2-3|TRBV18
ASSTIYKGSSNTDTQY
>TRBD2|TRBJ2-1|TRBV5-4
ASSLTPGTSGYNEQF
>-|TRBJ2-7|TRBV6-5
ASSYSDSRSYEQY
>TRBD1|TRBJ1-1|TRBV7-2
ASSSDRGGRCGGNTEAF
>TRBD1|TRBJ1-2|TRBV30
AWSKRQGCGYT
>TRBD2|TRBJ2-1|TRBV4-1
ASSQGRFVPHGKSGSDNEQF
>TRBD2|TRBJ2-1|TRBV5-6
ASSAGLAGEQF
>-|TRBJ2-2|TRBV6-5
ASRGFAGELF
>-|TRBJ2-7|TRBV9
ASSVDAGGYEQY
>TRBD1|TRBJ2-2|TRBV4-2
ASSQGLSGQGATGELF
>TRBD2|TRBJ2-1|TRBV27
ASHYASGRAGHNEQF
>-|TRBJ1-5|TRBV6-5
ASSSSHQPQH
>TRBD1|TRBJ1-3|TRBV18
ASSLRTGDPGNTIY
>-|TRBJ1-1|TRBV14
ASSQELGIGAF
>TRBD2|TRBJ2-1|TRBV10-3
AITRWGLADQSSYNEQF
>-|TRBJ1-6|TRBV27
ASTFGPNSPLH
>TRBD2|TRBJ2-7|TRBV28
ASSFWTSGKSYEQY
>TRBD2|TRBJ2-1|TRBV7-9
ASSLLGREPYNEQF
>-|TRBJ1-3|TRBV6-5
ASSYSRDLIRNTIY
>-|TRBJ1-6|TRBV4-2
ASSQGVRQRYNSPLH
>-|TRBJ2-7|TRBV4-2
ASSESLQIGVRSYEQY
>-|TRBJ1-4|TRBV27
ASGTQARKPEKLF